This TCR beta chain was identified in a study of T cells in Graves' hyperthyroidism and ophthalmopathy. Regarding the study as a whole: Ophthalmopathy was separated from stable hyperthyroidism by a 13 V-J model.

There are many counts of this clonotype. Its antigen remains unknown. Stable Graves' hyperthyroidism denoted no ophthalmopathy progression over 18 months. TCR beta CDR3 regions were amplified from RNA. Researchers ran a first-round RT-PCR on the TCR CDR3 using the HTBI primer set. MiXCR, applied by TCRdb to the multiplex PCR reads, yields one record per CDR3 protein. Of just under 750,000 distinct CDR3 sequences in the sample, 30% to 40% were seen once. The CDR3 loop spans 16 amino acids. Germline CDR1 is SGHTA and CDR2 is FQGNSA. With 2 bases removed from V and 2 bases from J, the gap between germline ends came to 15 bases.

What was sequenced was blood. The rearrangement joins TRBV7-2 to TRBJ1-2; D uncertain. The TCR was taken from a woman aged 40-49 years with Graves' hyperthyroidism. The CDR3 coding sequence is TGTGCCAGCAGCTTATCTCCGGGAACAGTGAACTATGGCTACACCTTC. This sequence encodes CASSLSPGTVNYGYTF. The entire variable domain, with the rest obtained from reference TRBV7-2 and TRBJ1-2, is as follows: GAGVSQSPSNKVTEKGKDVELRCDPISGHTALYWYRQSLGQGLEFLIYFQGNSAPDKSGLPSDRFSAERTGGSVSTLTIQRTQQEDSAVYLCASSLSPGTVNYGYTFGSGTRLTVV.